These T cell receptor beta chains were read from a single sample in a study of vaccination and CD4 T cells after COVID-19. MiXCR, run by TCRdb on the PCR reads, gives a single entry per CDR3 protein. The sample lists 9,500 to 15,000 distinct CDR3 sequences; 45% to 60% were seen once. These TCRs' antigens remain unknown. Sequenced material: cultured CD4+ T cells from blood, taken after SARS-CoV-2 vaccination. Source of these receptors: a human donor with COVID-19. The CDR3 runs from the conserved cysteine through the conserved F or W. The D gene is left open where the match is weak. Size is stated for part of the rows, as once, few or many counts, or as a class when the clone is expanded.

v_gene	j_gene	d_gene	abundance	CDR3nt	CDR3aa
TRBV14	TRBJ2-7	TRBD2	-	TGTGCCAGCAGCCCCGACGGGGGGTTTTACGAGCAGTACTTC	CASSPDGGFYEQYF
TRBV21-1	TRBJ1-3	-	-	TGTGCCAGCAGCAAAGGGCCAGGGGTAGATAAATTTGGAAACACCATATATTTT	CASSKGPGVDKFGNTIYF
TRBV20-1	TRBJ1-1	TRBD1	-	TGCAGTGCCCAACGGACAGGGAGAGTGTACACTGAAGCTTTCTTT	CSAQRTGRVYTEAFF
TRBV6-1	TRBJ1-2	-	-	TGTGCCAGCAGGACCGACACAGCATACTATGGCTACACCTTC	CASRTDTAYYGYTF
TRBV20-1	TRBJ2-5	TRBD1	few	TGCAGTGCTGAGTCCTCCCGGACAGGGGCAGAGACCCAGTACTTC	CSAESSRTGAETQYF
TRBV6-1	TRBJ2-7	-	-	TGTGCCAGCAGTGAACTAAGCCAGGGGGGGGGCGAGCAGTACTTC	CASSELSQGGGEQYF
TRBV7-9	TRBJ2-2	TRBD1	-	TGTGCCAGCAGCCCGGACAGGGGGCGGAACGGGGAGCTGTTTTTT	CASSPDRGRNGELFF
TRBV21-1	TRBJ1-2	-	-	TGTGCCAGCAGGCACTCCGGGACCAAAAAAGACTATGGCTACACCTTC	CASRHSGTKKDYGYTF
TRBV5-8	TRBJ1-5	-	-	TGTGCCAGCATTCGTGGGGGAATTAGTGAGCCCCAGCATTTT	CASIRGGISEPQHF
TRBV25-1	TRBJ1-2	-	-	TGTGCCAGCAGTGAACCAGGGTTGGGGCTACGGGGCTATGGCTACACCTTC	CASSEPGLGLRGYGYTF
TRBV11-2	TRBJ2-5	-	-	TGTGCCAGCAGCTTAGATCTAAGGGACGGAGCGGTTTCGCAAGAGACCCAGTACTTC	CASSLDLRDGAVSQETQYF
TRBV2	TRBJ1-6	-	few	TGTGCCAGCGAAACAGGGTGGATTTCACCCCTCCACTTT	CASETGWISPLHF
TRBV6-5	TRBJ1-3	-	-	TGTGCCAGCAGTTATGGGGGCTCTGGAAACACCATATATTTT	CASSYGGSGNTIYF
TRBV20-1	TRBJ1-2	TRBD1	-	TGCAGTGCTAGTTTTCCGGGGACAGGGATCCACACCTTC	CSASFPGTGIHTF
TRBV20-1	TRBJ2-6	-	-	TGCATCCCCGATGACTCCGGGGCCAACGTCCTGACTTTC	CIPDDSGANVLTF
TRBV20-1	TRBJ2-2	-	-	TGCAGTGCTAGAGAGGCCGGCCGAAGCACCGGGGAGCTGTTTTTT	CSAREAGRSTGELFF
TRBV7-3	TRBJ1-6	-	-	TGTGCCAGCAGCTTATCCCCAGAAAGCAGCTATAATTCACCCCTCCACTTT	CASSLSPESSYNSPLHF
TRBV27	TRBJ1-3	-	-	TGTGCCAGCAGGGGAGGAAGGGGCTCTGATGGAAACACCATATATTTT	CASRGGRGSDGNTIYF
TRBV2	TRBJ2-7	TRBD1	-	TGTGCCAGGGCTCGGGGACAGGGGGCCTACGAGCAGTACTTC	CARARGQGAYEQYF
TRBV6-1	TRBJ2-1	TRBD2	once	TGTGCCAGCAGGAAGACTAGCGGGGAAAGTGGATACAATGAGCAGTTCTTC	CASRKTSGESGYNEQFF
TRBV7-2	TRBJ1-2	-	few	TGTGCCAGCAGCTTAGCCCGGCGGCAGACCTATGGCTACACCTTC	CASSLARRQTYGYTF
TRBV6-5	TRBJ1-1	-	-	TGTGCCAGCAGTTACATCGACAGATACACTGAAGCTTTCTTT	CASSYIDRYTEAFF
TRBV6-1	TRBJ2-5	-	-	TGTGCCAGCAGTGAATTTTTGGGACAAGAGACCCAGTACTTC	CASSEFLGQETQYF
TRBV2	TRBJ1-6	-	-	TGTGCCAGCAGTGAAGCGCGGGGATTAGCTTCACCCCTCCACTTT	CASSEARGLASPLHF
TRBV7-2	TRBJ2-7	-	-	TGTGCCAGCAGCTTCCTCAACTACGAGCAGTACTTC	CASSFLNYEQYF
TRBV7-2	TRBJ2-5	-	-	TGTGCCAGCAGCTTAGGGACAGCGCAAGAGACCCAGTACTTC	CASSLGTAQETQYF
TRBV20-1	TRBJ2-1	TRBD2	few	TGCAGTGCTAGTGGGCTAGCGGCCTACAATGAGCAGTTCTTC	CSASGLAAYNEQFF
TRBV20-1	TRBJ1-1	-	-	TGCAGTGCTGGATTGGACAGACTCCACACTGAAGCTTTCTTT	CSAGLDRLHTEAFF
TRBV4-2	TRBJ1-6	-	once	TGTGCCAGCAGCCAGTCGGGCAGCCAGAATTCACCCCTCCACTTT	CASSQSGSQNSPLHF
TRBV27	TRBJ2-7	-	-	TGTGCCAGCAGGGACCAAATTCAATCCTACGAGCAGTACTTC	CASRDQIQSYEQYF
TRBV29-1	TRBJ2-7	TRBD1	-	TGCAGCGGGGCTACAGGGGCCGCCGAGCAGTACTTC	CSGATGAAEQYF
TRBV11-2	TRBJ1-2	-	-	TGTGCCAGCAGCTTCGCCGACAACTATGGCTACACCTTC	CASSFADNYGYTF
TRBV27	TRBJ1-2	TRBD1	-	TGTGCCAGCAGTTTATCCTGGACAGGGGAATATGGCTACACCTTC	CASSLSWTGEYGYTF
TRBV10-3	TRBJ2-3	TRBD2	-	TGTGCCATCGGAGCTAGCGGGGGGGCCGGATGGGCAGATACGCAGTATTTT	CAIGASGGAGWADTQYF
TRBV2	TRBJ1-5	-	-	TGTGCCAGCAGTGATGAGGTGCAGCCCCAGCATTTT	CASSDEVQPQHF
TRBV7-2	TRBJ2-5	TRBD2	few	TGTGCCAGCACGGGACTAAGGCTCCAAGAGACCCAGTACTTC	CASTGLRLQETQYF
TRBV4-2	TRBJ2-2	-	-	TGTGCCAGCAGTCCCGAATTAGGAGGGGACACCGGGGAGCTGTTTTTT	CASSPELGGDTGELFF
TRBV2	TRBJ2-1	-	-	TGTGCCAGCAGCACTTTCCGGGACACAAGGAACCGGGACAATGAGCAGTTCTTC	CASSTFRDTRNRDNEQFF
TRBV7-8	TRBJ1-1	-	-	TGTGCCAGCAGCTTAGGGGCGACAACGAACACTGAAGCTTTCTTT	CASSLGATTNTEAFF
TRBV15	TRBJ2-5	-	few	TGTGCCACCAGTAAGGGTGTCCAAGAGACCCAGTACTTC	CATSKGVQETQYF
TRBV6-5	TRBJ1-1	-	few	TGTGCCAGCAGTTACAAGGCCAAGAACACTGAAGCTTTCTTT	CASSYKAKNTEAFF
TRBV6-5	TRBJ1-2	-	medium-sized	TGTGCCAGCAGTTACGGGCTGAACTATGGCTACACCTTC	CASSYGLNYGYTF
TRBV5-8	TRBJ1-2	TRBD1	-	TGTGCCAGCAGCTTTCAGACAGGGGGCCTGGTCGGGGGCTACACCTTC	CASSFQTGGLVGGYTF
TRBV6-2/TRBV6-3	TRBJ2-7	TRBD2	-	TGTGCCAGCAACCTAGCGGGGGCCTCCTACGAGCAGTACTTC	CASNLAGASYEQYF
TRBV7-7	TRBJ2-2	-	-	TGTGCTAGCAGCTTAGATAACACCGGGGAGCTGTTTTTT	CASSLDNTGELFF
TRBV7-2	TRBJ1-2	-	-	TGTGCCAGCAGCCCCGGTGGGTCCTCAAACTATGGCTACACCTTC	CASSPGGSSNYGYTF
TRBV20-1	TRBJ1-1	-	few	TGCAGTGGCGACAGGCAGAACACTGAAGCTTTCTTT	CSGDRQNTEAFF
TRBV7-9	TRBJ1-4	TRBD1	-	TGTGCCAGCAGCTCCTCAGGGGGCCGAAATGAAAAACTGTTTTTT	CASSSSGGRNEKLFF
TRBV29-1	TRBJ2-3	-	-	TGCAGCGTTGGGGGGTCCAAGGTTTCAGATACGCAGTATTTT	CSVGGSKVSDTQYF
TRBV6-4	TRBJ2-5	-	-	TGTGCCAGCAGTGTAGTCGGGGGAGAGACCCAGTACTTC	CASSVVGGETQYF
TRBV20-1	TRBJ1-5	-	-	TGCAGTGCTAGATCCGGAGGGCAGCCCCAGCATTTT	CSARSGGQPQHF
TRBV7-9	TRBJ2-7	-	-	TGTGCCAGCAGCTGGAGGATCTCCTACGAGCAGTACTTC	CASSWRISYEQYF
TRBV11-2	TRBJ1-5	TRBD1	-	TGTGCCAGCAGCCCGACAGGGCTGGGCAATCAGCCCCAGCATTTT	CASSPTGLGNQPQHF
TRBV15	TRBJ1-1	TRBD1	-	TGTGCCACCAGCAGAGGAGGGGACAGCGGGAACACTGAAGCTTTCTTT	CATSRGGDSGNTEAFF
TRBV11-2	TRBJ1-2	-	once	TGTGCCAGCAGCTTAGTCAGTCCAGATGGCTACACCTTC	CASSLVSPDGYTF